Listed below are T cell receptor beta chains from one sample, sequenced in a study of blood T cell repertoires in COVID-19. The assay was immunoSEQ multiplex PCR, and TCRdb's table has in-frame clones only and misses some. The sample has about 230,000 clones, approximately 89% seen once. The sample was PBMCs or T cells enriched from blood (not recorded which). Receptors originate from a woman aged 25 to 39 who had been exposed to COVID-19. Both conserved end residues are part of each CDR3. A D gene is named only where the DNA matches it firmly. Clone size is shown for a subset of rows, as once, few, many or a class of expanded clone.

>-|TRBJ2-5|TRBV9|-
TGTGCCAGCAGCGGGAGAACAGGGACCCAAGAGACCCAGTACTTC
CASSGRTGTQETQYF
>-|TRBJ2-1|TRBV14|TRBD2
TGTGCCAGCAGCCAAGATCTCTGGACTAGCGACCACAATGAGCAGTTCTTC
CASSQDLWTSDHNEQFF
>-|TRBJ1-6|TRBV9|TRBD1
TGTGCCAGCAGCGAGGGACAGGGCGGCTCACCCCTCCACTTT
CASSEGQGGSPLHF
>-|TRBJ1-1|TRBV7-6|-
TGTGCCAGCAGCTTAGGAGGGCAGAACACTGAAGCTTTCTTT
CASSLGGQNTEAFF
>-|TRBJ2-5|TRBV5-1|TRBD2
TGCGCCAGCAGCTTGGTTGTGGGGAGGGAAGAGACCCAGTACTTC
CASSLVVGREETQYF
>-|TRBJ2-3|TRBV27|TRBD2
TGTGCCAGCAGTTTGGGGACTAGCGGGAGCAGGGTAGATACGCAGTATTTT
CASSLGTSGSRVDTQYF
>-|TRBJ2-7|TRBV18|TRBD2
TGTGCCAGCTCACCGGGGACTAGCGGGCTTATCTACGAGCAGTACTTC
CASSPGTSGLIYEQYF
>-|TRBJ2-3|TRBV5-1|-
TGCGCCAGCAGCTTAGAGGGACACCTCACAGATACGCAGTATTTT
CASSLEGHLTDTQYF
>-|TRBJ2-5|TRBV30|TRBD1
TGTGCCTGGAGTGAGAGGACAGGGGGCGCGGAGACCCAGTACTTC
CAWSERTGGAETQYF
>-|TRBJ1-3|TRBV5-1|TRBD1
TGCGCCAGCAGCACTAGGGACAGTATCAATGGAAACACCATATATTTT
CASSTRDSINGNTIYF
>-|TRBJ1-4|TRBV28|TRBD1
TGTGCCAGCAGTGCACAGGGGTCCTTTCGGACTTATATGAAAAAACTGTTTTTT
CASSAQGSFRTYMKKLFF
>-|TRBJ2-2|TRBV28|-
TGTGCCAGTCATAGAGGTACGAACACCGGGGAGCTGTTTTTT
CASHRGTNTGELFF
>-|TRBJ2-2|TRBV5-6|-
TGTGCCAGCAGCCCCAGTTTCGTGGGGCTAGACACCGGGGAGCTGTTTTTT
CASSPSFVGLDTGELFF
>-|TRBJ2-1|TRBV3-1/TRBV3-2|-
TGTGCCAGCAGCCTGCGTAGCTCCTACAATGAGCAGTTCTTC
CASSLRSSYNEQFF
>once|TRBJ2-2|TRBV3-1/TRBV3-2|-
TGTGCCAGCAGCCGAGAGACTAGTAACACCGGGGAGCTGTTTTTT
CASSRETSNTGELFF
>-|TRBJ1-4|TRBV5-1|-
TGCGCCAGCAGCTTAGGGGGAGTTGGGGATGAAAAACTGTTTTTT
CASSLGGVGDEKLFF
>-|TRBJ2-7|TRBV9|-
TGTGCCAGCAGCGTAGGAGGAGAGGGGGGGTACGAGCAGTACTTC
CASSVGGEGGYEQYF
>-|TRBJ1-1|TRBV6-5|-
TGTGCCAGCATTCGGGAGGTTCTCATGAACACTGAAGCTTTCTTT
CASIREVLMNTEAFF
>-|TRBJ2-1|TRBV6-5|TRBD2
TGTGCCAGCGGGACTAGCGATTACAATGAGCAGTTCTTC
CASGTSDYNEQFF
>-|TRBJ1-6|TRBV7-2|-
TGTGCCAGCAGCTTTGGGCCCTACTATAATTCACCCCTCCACTTT
CASSFGPYYNSPLHF
>-|TRBJ1-1|TRBV6-5|TRBD1
TGTGCCAGCACAGGGGGCTTTGGGGTGAACACTGAAGCTTTCTTT
CASTGGFGVNTEAFF
>-|TRBJ2-4|TRBV11-2|TRBD1
TGTGCCAGCAGACGTTGGACAGGGGAAGAATTAGCCAAAAACATTCAGTACTTC
CASRRWTGEELAKNIQYF
>-|TRBJ2-4|TRBV2|-
TGTGCCAGCAGTGCCCGAGGGGGGGTCGATAACATTCAGTACTTC
CASSARGGVDNIQYF
>-|TRBJ2-1|TRBV5-5|TRBD1
TGTGCCAGCAGTGTCTACACCCGGGACAGCCACAATGAGCAGTTCTTC
CASSVYTRDSHNEQFF
>-|TRBJ2-5|TRBV3-1/TRBV3-2|TRBD1
TGTGCCAGCAGCCAAGCGGACAGGGGGCGCAGAGAGACCCAGTACTTC
CASSQADRGRRETQYF
>-|TRBJ1-1|TRBV18|-
TGTGCCAGCCTGGAGTCGATGAACACTGAAGCTTTCTTT
CASLESMNTEAFF
>-|TRBJ2-1|TRBV30|-
TGTGCCTGGAGTGTTATTGAGCAGTTCTTC
CAWSVIEQFF
>-|TRBJ1-5|TRBV27|TRBD1
TGTGCCAGCAGTTCTACCAGGGACAGCTTCAATCAGCCCCAGCATTTT
CASSSTRDSFNQPQHF
>-|TRBJ1-2|TRBV15|-
TGTGCCACCAGCAGAGAAGGGCCAGGGATGGGGGCCTATGGCTACACCTTC
CATSREGPGMGAYGYTF
>-|TRBJ1-2|TRBV30|TRBD1
TGTGCCTGGAGTGGATCGAGGACAGGCTATGGCTACACCTTC
CAWSGSRTGYGYTF
>-|TRBJ1-5|TRBV28|-
TGTGCCAGCAGGCCCTCATCTGCCCCTGGGACACCTTATAGCAATCAGCCCCAGCATTTT
CASRPSSAPGTPYSNQPQHF
>-|TRBJ1-2|TRBV10-3|TRBD1
TGTGCCATCAGGGCCGGGACAGGGGGAATTTTTTCCCCAGCTAACTATGGCTACACCTTC
CAIRAGTGGIFSPANYGYTF
>-|TRBJ2-5|TRBV6-2/TRBV6-3|-
TGTGCCAGCAGTTTACTGGGACTGTTGACGGTGGGGCAAGAGACCCAGTACTTC
CASSLLGLLTVGQETQYF
>-|TRBJ1-3|TRBV27|TRBD1
TGTGCCAGCAGCCCTACAGGGGGCTCTGGAAACACCATATATTTT
CASSPTGGSGNTIYF
>-|TRBJ1-6|TRBV4-2|-
TGTGCCAGCAGCCAAGATAGTATTAGGGGATTCGGTTCACCCCTCCACTTT
CASSQDSIRGFGSPLHF